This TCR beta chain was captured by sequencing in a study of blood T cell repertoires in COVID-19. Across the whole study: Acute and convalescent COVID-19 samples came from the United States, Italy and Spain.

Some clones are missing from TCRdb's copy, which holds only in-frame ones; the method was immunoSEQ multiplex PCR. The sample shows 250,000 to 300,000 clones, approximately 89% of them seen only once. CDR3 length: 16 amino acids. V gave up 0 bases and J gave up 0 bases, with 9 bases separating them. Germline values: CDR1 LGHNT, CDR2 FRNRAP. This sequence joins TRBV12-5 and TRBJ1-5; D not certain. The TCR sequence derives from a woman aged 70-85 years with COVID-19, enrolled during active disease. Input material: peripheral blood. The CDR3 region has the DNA TGTGCTAGTGGTTTGGTACGGACTTATAGCAATCAGCCCCAGCATTTT. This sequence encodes CASGLVRTYSNQPQHF.